This entry lists 21 T cell receptor beta chains sequenced from one sample in a study of shared clonotypes between healthy human individuals. Only in-frame clones appear in the TCRdb table, and some are missing; sequencing was by immunoSEQ multiplex PCR. The sample carries over a million clones, 70% to 80% recorded once. The sequenced material came from memory CD4+ T cells from PBMCs. The subset: CD45RA-negative fraction. All receptors come from a man aged 18 to 29 in good health. Some clones in this sample may be carry-over from other donors' samples.

The rearrangement uses TRBV5-6 and TRBJ2-1; unclear D gene. Deletions cut 2 bases from V and 10 bases from J, with 10 bases between. The CDR3 length is 12 residues. In germline, CDR1 is SGHDT, CDR2 YYEEEE. The CDR3 DNA follows: TGTGCCAGCAGCTTCTTGGTCCACGAGCAGTTCTTC. The encoded protein is CASSFLVHEQFF.

The V call is TRBV20-1, the J call TRBJ1-2; D ambiguous. Germline-derived CDR1 and CDR2 are DFQATT and SNEGSKA (reference sequence). The CDR3 covers 10 residues. The V and J ends lost 1 base and 8 bases respectively, with 5 bases between them. DNA for the CDR3: TGCAGTGCTAGAGCTCTCGGCTACACCTTC. Translation gives CSARALGYTF.

This clone showed up just a few times. The chain links TRBV5-4 to TRBJ1-1, with a tentative D call TRBD1 (5 bases). V gave up 4 bases and J gave up 1 base, with 14 bases separating them. Germline loops: CDR1 SGHNT, CDR2 YYREEE (reference sequence). The CDR3 extends over 15 amino acids. CDR3 sequence reads: CASSPYPGQNTEAFF. The CDR3 DNA is TGTGCCAGCAGCCCGTACCCTGGACAGAACACTGAAGCTTTCTTT.

The chain joins TRBV28 to TRBJ2-1, with TRBD2 identical over 8 bases. The CDR3 loop spans 15 amino acids. Per the germline V gene, CDR1 is MDHEN and CDR2 is SYDVKM. V gave up 8 bases and J gave up 5 bases; unmatched junction bases: 11. CDR3 sequence (DNA): TGTGCCAGCGGGTCCCATAGCGGGGCGGACAATGAGCAGTTCTTC. Translating it yields CASGSHSGADNEQFF.

As regards this clone: The same CDR3 can be traced to other DNA sequences in this sample. The rearrangement joins TRBV6-1 to TRBJ2-5; TRBD1 or TRBD2 may be the D gene (5 bases each). The germline V and J ends were trimmed by 1 base and 8 bases, with 8 bases remaining between them. The length of the CDR3 is 12 residues. Germline loops: CDR1 MNHNS, CDR2 SASEGT. The CDR3 is CASSEVGETQYF. The CDR3 nucleotides read TGTGCCAGCAGTGAAGTGGGGGAAACCCAGTACTTC.

The rearrangement links TRBV28 to TRBJ2-7; no reliable D call. The CDR3 has 13 amino acids. Germline CDR1 MDHEN, CDR2 SYDVKM. V was clipped by 4 bases and J by 3 bases, with 10 bases between them. The chain's CDR3 is CASSSLGHYEQYF. Here the CDR3 DNA reads TGTGCCAGCAGTTCCTTAGGCCACTACGAGCAGTACTTC.

J is TRBJ1-3 and V is TRBV9; D gene uncertain. Germline-derived CDR1 and CDR2 are SGDLS and YYNGEE. This CDR3 has 16 residues. V was trimmed by 5 bases and J by 0 bases, leaving 15 bases between them. The CDR3 DNA follows: TGTGCCAGCAGTCTTATGTCCAGCTACTCTGGAAACACCATATATTTT. Translation: CASSLMSSYSGNTIYF.

This chain links TRBV6-5 with TRBJ2-1; D gene uncertain. Germline loops: CDR1 MNHEY, CDR2 SVGAGI. Between the trimmed V and J ends, which lost 4 bases and 6 bases, there was a span of 16 bases. The CDR3 extends over 15 amino acids. This CDR3 is CASSCPMAVGNEQFF. CDR3 nucleotides: TGTGCCAGCAGTTGCCCTATGGCTGTAGGCAATGAGCAGTTCTTC.

In the case of this clone: Other DNA sequences within the sample encode an identical CDR3. The CDR3 region is CASSLLRGNQPQHF. For the CDR3, the DNA is TGTGCCAGCAGTTTACTGCGGGGCAATCAGCCCCAGCATTTT. The gene calls are TRBV27 and TRBJ1-5, with D hard to call. The V gene's germline CDR1 is MNHEY and CDR2 SMNVEV (reference sequence). Trimming cost V 2 bases and J 2 bases, with 7 bases left between them. This CDR3 region has 14 residues.

Only one count was recorded for this clone. The V and J genes are TRBV28 and TRBJ2-3; 7 nucleotides line up with TRBD2. V dropped 6 bases and J dropped 0; count of bases not matched to a gene: 9. Germline CDR1 MDHEN, CDR2 SYDVKM. This CDR3 is built from 16 residues. The CDR3 region is CASRPAGVSSTDTQYF. In DNA form, the CDR3 reads TGTGCCAGCAGGCCGGCGGGAGTCTCTAGCACAGATACGCAGTATTTT.

With respect to this clone: Other DNA sequences in the same sample also yield this CDR3. The chain has TRBV9 and TRBJ2-3; perhaps TRBD1 as D (5 bases). The ends were cut back, 0 bases at V and 0 bases at J, with 8 bases in the middle. The germline V gene encodes CDR1 SGDLS and CDR2 YYNGEE. There are 15 residues in the CDR3. The CDR3 sequence: CASSVGQKSTDTQYF. Written as DNA, the CDR3 is TGTGCCAGCAGCGTAGGACAGAAGAGCACAGATACGCAGTATTTT.

The V and J genes are TRBV30 and TRBJ2-2; D is undetermined. The J call may be mistaken, given a closer DNA end match to TRBJ1-3. This CDR3 is built from 11 residues. Germline V CDR1 and CDR2: GTSNPN, SVGIG (reference sequence). CDR3 nucleotide sequence: TGTGCCTGGAGTTGGGGAAACACCATATATTTT. Translating gives CAWSWGNTIYF.

This clone has a handful of counts. The chain joins TRBV19 to TRBJ2-2; D call uncertain. The length of the CDR3 is 15 residues. V was shortened by 5 bases and J by 5 bases, with 15 bases between the two germline ends. Germline lookup yields CDR1 LNHDA and CDR2 SQIVND (reference sequence). DNA of the CDR3: TGTGCCAGTAGTCCCTCCCGGACGCTAACCGGGGAGCTGTTTTTT. Its protein product is CASSPSRTLTGELFF.

In DNA form, the CDR3 reads TGTGCCAGCAGTGGGACAGGGTGGGTCGAGCAGTACTTC. This codes for CASSGTGWVEQYF. This chain uses TRBV2 with TRBJ2-7; 8 positions match TRBD1. The V gene's germline CDR1 is SNHLY and CDR2 FYNNEI. This CDR3 is 13 amino acids long. V trimming: 4 bases; J trimming: 6 bases; junction bases outside the gene matches: 5.

This sequence joins TRBV11-1 and TRBJ2-7, with D maybe TRBD1 (7 bases). Germline V gene sequence: CDR1 SGHAT, CDR2 FQDESV (reference sequence). The CDR3 consists of 15 residues. The V gene lost 2 bases and the J gene lost 0 bases, with 11 bases spanning the gap. Here the CDR3 DNA reads TGTGCCAGCAGCTTACGCGGGGACAGCTCCTACGAGCAGTACTTC. Translation gives CASSLRGDSSYEQYF.

This clone was seen a single time. This rearrangement joins TRBV2 to TRBJ2-1, with 14 bases matching TRBD2. CDR1 and CDR2 from the germline V gene are SNHLY and FYNNEI. The CDR3 loop spans 17 amino acids. V lost 8 bases, J lost 1 base, and 7 bases stayed unmatched. The CDR3 DNA sequence: TGTGCCAGCGCGCGGACTAGCGGGAGGAGTTCCTACAATGAGCAGTTCTTC. This translates into CASARTSGRSSYNEQFF. The full variable domain, completed using reference TRBV2 and TRBJ2-1, is EPEVTQTPSHQVTQMGQEVILRCVPISNHLYFYWYRQILGQKVEFLVSFYNNEISEKSEIFDDQFSVERPDGSNFTLKIRSTKLEDSAMYFCASARTSGRSSYNEQFFGPGTRLTVL.

This clone was seen repeatedly, ten times or more. The chain employs TRBV28 and TRBJ2-7, with D possibly being TRBD1 (5 bases). This CDR3 has 15 amino acids. Germline CDR1 reads MDHEN; CDR2 reads SYDVKM. V gave up 3 bases and J gave up 1 base, with 13 bases separating them. The CDR3 sequence is CASSFWGQASYEQYF. In nucleotides, the CDR3 is TGTGCCAGCAGTTTTTGGGGCCAAGCGTCCTACGAGCAGTACTTC. The entire variable domain, with the rest obtained from reference TRBV28 and TRBJ2-7, is as follows: DVKVTQSSRYLVKRTGEKVFLECVQDMDHENMFWYRQDPGLGLRLIYFSYDVKMKEKGDIPEGYSVSREKKERFSLILESASTNQTSMYLCASSFWGQASYEQYFGPGTRLTVT.

The genes are TRBV7-9 and TRBJ2-7, with 9 bases aligning to TRBD1. CDR3 length: 15 amino acids. Germline lookup yields CDR1 SEHNR and CDR2 FQNEAQ (reference sequence). Trimming at V came to 5 bases and at J to 1 base, leaving 6 bases not matched to a gene. CDR3 DNA sequence: TGTGCCAGCAGCGTAACAGGGGGCGCGTCCTACGAGCAGTACTTC. As protein: CASSVTGGASYEQYF.

In this sample, this clone turned up a few times. The J gene is TRBJ2-1, the V gene TRBV7-9; D may be TRBD1 or TRBD2 (6 bases each). Germline V gene sequence: CDR1 SEHNR, CDR2 FQNEAQ (reference sequence). The V and J ends lost 5 bases and 7 bases respectively, with 21 bases between them. The CDR3 is 16 residues long. Here the CDR3 DNA reads TGTGCCAGCAGCCTTCAACAGGGCGGGGTCCGGAATGAGCAGTTCTTC. The encoded protein is CASSLQQGGVRNEQFF. The full variable domain, its missing parts supplied by reference TRBV7-9 and TRBJ2-1, is DTGVSQNPRHKITKRGQNVTFRCDPISEHNRLYWYRQTLGQGPEFLTYFQNEAQLEKSRLLSDRFSAERPKGSFSTLEIQRTEQGDSAMYLCASSLQQGGVRNEQFFGPGTRLTVL.

This chain joins TRBV12-1 and TRBJ1-5. TRBV12-1 is a pseudogene. This CDR3 spans 14 amino acids. The CDR3 DNA sequence: TGTGCCAGCAGCTTTGATCGTAGCAATCAGCCCCAGCATTTT. Protein product: CASSFDRSNQPQHF.

The J gene is TRBJ1-1, the V gene TRBV28, with 10 bases fitting TRBD1. There are 14 residues in the CDR3. The germline gives CDR1 MDHEN, CDR2 SYDVKM. Trimming removed 6 bases from V and 8 bases from J; junction bases left unmatched: 9. CDR3 loop: CASSTTRDRGEAFF. CDR3 DNA: TGTGCCAGCAGCACCACCCGGGACAGGGGAGAAGCTTTCTTT.